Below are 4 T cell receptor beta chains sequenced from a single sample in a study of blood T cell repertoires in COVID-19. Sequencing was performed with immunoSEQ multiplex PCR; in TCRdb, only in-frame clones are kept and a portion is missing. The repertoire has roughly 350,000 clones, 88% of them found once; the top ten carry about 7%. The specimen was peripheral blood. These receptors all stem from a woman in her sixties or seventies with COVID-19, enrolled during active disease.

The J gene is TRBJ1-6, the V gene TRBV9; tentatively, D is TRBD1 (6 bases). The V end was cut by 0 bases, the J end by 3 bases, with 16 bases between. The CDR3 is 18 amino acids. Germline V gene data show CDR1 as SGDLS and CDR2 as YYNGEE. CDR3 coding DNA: TGTGCCAGCAGCGTAGACGATTCCGGACAGATCTATAATTCACCCCTCCACTTT. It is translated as CASSVDDSGQIYNSPLHF.

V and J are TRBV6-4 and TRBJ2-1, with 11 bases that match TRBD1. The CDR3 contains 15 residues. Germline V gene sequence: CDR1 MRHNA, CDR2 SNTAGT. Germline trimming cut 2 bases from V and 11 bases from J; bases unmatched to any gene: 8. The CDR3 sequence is CASSDPGQGASQQFF. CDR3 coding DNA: TGTGCCAGCAGTGACCCAGGACAGGGGGCGAGTCAGCAGTTCTTC.

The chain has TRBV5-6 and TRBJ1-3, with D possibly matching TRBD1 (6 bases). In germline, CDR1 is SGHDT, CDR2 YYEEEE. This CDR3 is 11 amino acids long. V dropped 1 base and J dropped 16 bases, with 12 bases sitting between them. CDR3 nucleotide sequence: TGTGCCAGCAGCTTGTACGGACAGTGCTATTTT. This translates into CASSLYGQCYF.

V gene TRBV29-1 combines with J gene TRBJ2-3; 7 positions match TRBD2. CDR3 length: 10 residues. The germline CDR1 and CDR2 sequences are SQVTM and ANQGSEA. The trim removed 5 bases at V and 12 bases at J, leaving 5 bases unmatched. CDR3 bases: TGCAGCGTTTCCCGGGACTACCAGTATTTT. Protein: CSVSRDYQYF.